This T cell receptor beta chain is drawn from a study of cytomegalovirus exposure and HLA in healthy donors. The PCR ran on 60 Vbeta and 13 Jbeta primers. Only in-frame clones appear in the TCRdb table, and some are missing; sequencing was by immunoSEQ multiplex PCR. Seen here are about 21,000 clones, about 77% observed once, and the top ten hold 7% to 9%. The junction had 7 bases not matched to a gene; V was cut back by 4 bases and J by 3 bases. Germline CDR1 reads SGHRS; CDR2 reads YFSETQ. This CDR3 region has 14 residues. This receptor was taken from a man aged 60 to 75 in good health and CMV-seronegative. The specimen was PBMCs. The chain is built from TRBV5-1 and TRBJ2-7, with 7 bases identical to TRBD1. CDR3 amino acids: CASSDPGQIYEQYF. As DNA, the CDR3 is TGCGCCAGCAGCGACCCGGGACAGATCTACGAGCAGTACTTC.